The rows below give T cell receptor beta chains drawn from one sample of a study of blood T cell repertoires in COVID-19. The protocol was immunoSEQ multiplex PCR, while the TCRdb copy is restricted to in-frame clones and leaves out a portion. The sample yields tens of thousands of clones, roughly 80% seen once. What was sequenced was peripheral blood. The receptors were gathered from an older woman with acute or convalescent COVID-19. CDR3s include the opening cysteine and the closing phenylalanine or tryptophan. The D gene is left open where the match is weak. Only part of the rows carry a size: once, few, many, or a class if the clone is expanded.

D gene: .
V gene: TRBV12-5
clone size: once
J gene: TRBJ2-1
CDR3 protein: CASGLQGSSYNEQFF
CDR3 DNA: TGTGCTAGTGGTTTGCAGGGAAGCTCCTACAATGAGCAGTTCTTC

D gene: TRBD1
V gene: TRBV12-3/TRBV12-4
clone size: .
J gene: TRBJ1-1
CDR3 protein: CASQGRGVVEAFF
CDR3 DNA: TGTGCCAGCCAAGGCAGGGGGGTAGTTGAAGCTTTCTTT

D gene: .
V gene: TRBV28
clone size: .
J gene: TRBJ1-5
CDR3 protein: CASSLAGGNQPQHF
CDR3 DNA: TGTGCCAGCAGTTTGGCAGGGGGCAATCAGCCCCAGCATTTT

D gene: TRBD1
V gene: TRBV2
clone size: few
J gene: TRBJ1-2
CDR3 protein: CASSEWTGAYGYTF
CDR3 DNA: TGTGCCAGCAGTGAGTGGACAGGGGCATATGGCTACACCTTC

D gene: .
V gene: TRBV5-1
clone size: .
J gene: TRBJ1-3
CDR3 protein: CASSLAASGNTIYF
CDR3 DNA: TGCGCCAGCAGCTTGGCCGCGTCTGGAAACACCATATATTTT

D gene: .
V gene: TRBV7-3
clone size: few
J gene: TRBJ2-3
CDR3 protein: CASSPSGGTDTQYF
CDR3 DNA: TGTGCCAGCAGCCCATCGGGGGGCACAGATACGCAGTATTTT

D gene: TRBD2
V gene: TRBV7-9
clone size: once
J gene: TRBJ2-7
CDR3 protein: CASSPSGGIYEQYF
CDR3 DNA: TGTGCCAGCAGCCCCAGCGGGGGGATCTACGAGCAGTACTTC

D gene: TRBD1
V gene: TRBV28
clone size: .
J gene: TRBJ1-1
CDR3 protein: CASMTGTGMDGDTEAFF
CDR3 DNA: TGTGCCAGCATGACCGGGACAGGGATGGATGGGGACACTGAAGCTTTCTTT

D gene: TRBD1
V gene: TRBV13
clone size: once
J gene: TRBJ1-2
CDR3 protein: CASSEGAYGYTF
CDR3 DNA: TGTGCCAGCAGTGAGGGGGCATATGGCTACACCTTC

D gene: .
V gene: TRBV2
clone size: .
J gene: TRBJ2-1
CDR3 protein: CASSELVSSSYNEQFF
CDR3 DNA: TGTGCCAGCAGTGAACTAGTCTCTAGCTCCTACAATGAGCAGTTCTTC

D gene: TRBD1
V gene: TRBV19
clone size: .
J gene: TRBJ1-1
CDR3 protein: CASIGQALTEAFF
CDR3 DNA: TGTGCCAGTATCGGACAGGCCCTGACTGAAGCTTTCTTT

D gene: TRBD1
V gene: TRBV29-1
clone size: few
J gene: TRBJ2-7
CDR3 protein: CSVLQGWEQYF
CDR3 DNA: TGCAGCGTATTACAGGGGTGGGAGCAGTACTTC

D gene: .
V gene: TRBV4-2
clone size: .
J gene: TRBJ2-7
CDR3 protein: CASSQDNAYEQYF
CDR3 DNA: TGTGCCAGCAGCCAAGATAATGCCTACGAGCAGTACTTC

D gene: .
V gene: TRBV12-3/TRBV12-4
clone size: .
J gene: TRBJ1-1
CDR3 protein: CASSVPRGEAFF
CDR3 DNA: TGTGCCAGCAGTGTTCCGCGGGGTGAGGCTTTCTTT

D gene: .
V gene: TRBV20-1
clone size: .
J gene: TRBJ2-7
CDR3 protein: CSASPGQWQYF
CDR3 DNA: TGCAGTGCGAGTCCAGGGCAATGGCAGTACTTC

D gene: TRBD2
V gene: TRBV11-3
clone size: .
J gene: TRBJ2-3
CDR3 protein: CASSLDGPSGVSSTDTQYF
CDR3 DNA: TGTGCCAGCAGCTTAGATGGCCCTAGCGGGGTTTCTAGCACAGATACGCAGTATTTT

D gene: .
V gene: TRBV29-1
clone size: .
J gene: TRBJ1-4
CDR3 protein: CSAMVAGEAVEKLFF
CDR3 DNA: TGCAGCGCCATGGTCGCCGGGGAGGCGGTAGAAAAACTGTTTTTT

D gene: .
V gene: TRBV11-2
clone size: .
J gene: TRBJ1-1
CDR3 protein: CASSSPTTEAFF
CDR3 DNA: TGTGCCAGCAGCTCACCCACAACTGAAGCTTTCTTT

D gene: .
V gene: TRBV20-1
clone size: .
J gene: TRBJ2-7
CDR3 protein: CSVSRGSSYEQYF
CDR3 DNA: TGCAGTGTTAGTCGGGGATCCTCCTACGAGCAGTACTTC

D gene: TRBD2
V gene: TRBV24-1
clone size: .
J gene: TRBJ2-1
CDR3 protein: CATSDFSGGSYNEQFF
CDR3 DNA: TGTGCCACCAGTGATTTCTCGGGGGGCTCCTACAATGAGCAGTTCTTC

D gene: .
V gene: TRBV19
clone size: .
J gene: TRBJ1-6
CDR3 protein: CASSIGGTYNSPLHF
CDR3 DNA: TGTGCCAGTAGTATCGGGGGAACCTATAATTCACCCCTCCACTTT

D gene: .
V gene: TRBV20-1
clone size: .
J gene: TRBJ2-7
CDR3 protein: CSASDRVGGQYF
CDR3 DNA: TGCAGTGCTAGTGATCGGGTGGGGGGGCAGTACTTC

D gene: .
V gene: TRBV7-9
clone size: few
J gene: TRBJ1-2
CDR3 protein: CASSLARFYGYTF
CDR3 DNA: TGTGCCAGCAGCTTAGCCCGGTTCTATGGCTACACCTTC

D gene: .
V gene: TRBV4-2
clone size: .
J gene: TRBJ1-1
CDR3 protein: CASSLISLDRVHTEAFF
CDR3 DNA: TGTGCCAGCAGCCTGATTTCCCTGGACAGAGTTCACACTGAAGCTTTCTTT

D gene: .
V gene: TRBV5-6
clone size: once
J gene: TRBJ2-5
CDR3 protein: CASSFRRRNGETQYF
CDR3 DNA: TGTGCCAGCAGCTTTAGGCGCCGTAACGGGGAGACCCAGTACTTC

D gene: TRBD2
V gene: TRBV7-7
clone size: .
J gene: TRBJ2-5
CDR3 protein: CASSSSGGRETQYF
CDR3 DNA: TGTGCCAGCAGTTCTAGCGGGGGGAGGGAGACCCAGTACTTC